This entry lists 6 T cell receptor beta chains sequenced from one sample in a study of shared clonotypes between healthy human individuals. Profiling relied on immunoSEQ multiplex PCR, and the TCRdb table lists in-frame clones only, not all of them. The data hold about 1.1 million clones, with roughly 74% observed a single time. Sequencing was carried out using memory CD4+ T cells from PBMCs. Subset: CD45RA-negative fraction. The receptors shown here come from a man younger than 35 in good health. Some clones in this sample may be carry-over from other donors' samples.

The chain has TRBV7-2 and TRBJ1-1, with 8 bases matching TRBD1. Trimming removed 6 bases from V and 2 bases from J; junction bases left unmatched: 5. The CDR3 runs 14 residues. The germline V gene has CDR1 SGHTA and CDR2 FQGNSA. The CDR3 DNA follows: TGTGCCAGCAGGACAGGGGCCTATAACACTGAAGCTTTCTTT. This codes for CASRTGAYNTEAFF.

The CDR3 region is CASSAGTVATFF. DNA of the CDR3: TGTGCCAGCAGCGCCGGGACAGTGGCAACTTTCTTT. This chain connects TRBV9 to TRBJ1-1; 7 bases match TRBD1. The length of the CDR3 is 12 residues. The V gene end was trimmed by 3 bases and the J gene end by 12 bases; junction bases not matched to a gene: 8. Germline CDR1 reads SGDLS; CDR2 reads YYNGEE.

The chain recombines TRBV29-1 with TRBJ2-7; the D call may be TRBD1 or TRBD2 (5 bases each). V was shortened by 7 bases and J by 2 bases, with 12 bases between the two germline ends. CDR1 SQVTM and CDR2 ANQGSEA come from the germline V gene. This CDR3 comprises 12 residues. CDR3 residues: CSATGRPYEQYF. CDR3 nucleotides: TGCAGCGCAACGGGACGGCCCTACGAGCAGTACTTC.

The rearrangement joins TRBV6-5 to TRBJ2-7; 9 nucleotides line up with TRBD1. V lost 7 bases and J lost 12; bases outside the gene matches: 13. The germline V gene encodes CDR1 MNHEY and CDR2 SVGAGI. This CDR3 contains 13 residues. The DNA of the CDR3 is TGTGCCAGCACCATAAAGGGAGGGACAGGGATGTACTTC. It specifies CASTIKGGTGMYF.

This clone was detected many times. The chain links TRBV28 to TRBJ1-5; D uncertain. V was pared by 6 bases and J by 4 bases, with 16 bases between. Germline CDR1 and CDR2: MDHEN and SYDVKM. The CDR3 runs to 15 residues. The CDR3 DNA sequence: TGTGCCAGCAGGGTAGGATTAGGGAGGAATCAGCCCCAGCATTTT. Translating it yields CASRVGLGRNQPQHF. Full variable domain (rest looked up from reference TRBV28 and TRBJ1-5): DVKVTQSSRYLVKRTGEKVFLECVQDMDHENMFWYRQDPGLGLRLIYFSYDVKMKEKGDIPEGYSVSREKKERFSLILESASTNQTSMYLCASRVGLGRNQPQHFGDGTRLSIL.

V usage is TRBV7-3 and J usage is TRBJ2-2; 9 bases align to TRBD2. This CDR3 has 16 residues. Germline V lookup: CDR1 SGHTA, CDR2 FQGTGA. V dropped 2 bases and J dropped 8; count of bases not matched to a gene: 9. In DNA, the CDR3 is TGTGCCAGCAGCTTAGACAGGCTAGCGGGAAAAGGGGAGCTGTTTTTT. Protein sequence: CASSLDRLAGKGELFF.